This TCR beta chain is from a study of T cell responses to AZD1222 COVID-19 vaccine. The protocol was immunoSEQ multiplex PCR, while the TCRdb copy is restricted to in-frame clones and leaves out a portion. The data contain more than 95,000 clones, more than 70% of them seen just once; the ten biggest clones take up about 4.4%. The CDR3 sequence is 16 residues long. With 5 bases clipped from V and 5 bases from J, the junction kept 11 bases outside the gene matches. Germline V gene data show CDR1 as LGHDT and CDR2 as YNNKEL (reference sequence). The source of this sequence is an adult who received the AZD1222 COVID-19 vaccine. The sequencing used peripheral blood, collected 28 days after the second AZD1222 dose. J is TRBJ2-7 and V is TRBV3-1 (or the pseudogene TRBV3-2); 11 nucleotides line up with TRBD1. Here the CDR3 reads CASSFSRDRGTDEQYF. The CDR3 bases are TGTGCCAGCAGCTTCTCCCGGGACAGGGGGACGGACGAGCAGTACTTC.